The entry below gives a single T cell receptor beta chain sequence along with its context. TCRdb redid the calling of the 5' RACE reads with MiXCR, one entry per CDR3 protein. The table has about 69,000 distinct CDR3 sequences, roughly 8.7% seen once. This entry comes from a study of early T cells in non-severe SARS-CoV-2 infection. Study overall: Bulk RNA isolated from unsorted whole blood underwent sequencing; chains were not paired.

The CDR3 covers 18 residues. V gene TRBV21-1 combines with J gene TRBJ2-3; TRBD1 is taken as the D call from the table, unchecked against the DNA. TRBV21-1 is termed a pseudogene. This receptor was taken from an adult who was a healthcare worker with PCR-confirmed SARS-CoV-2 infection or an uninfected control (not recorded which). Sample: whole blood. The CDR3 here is CASSKAGPRDRGTDTQYF. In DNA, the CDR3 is TGTGCCAGCAGCAAAGCGGGACCCCGGGACAGAGGCACAGATACGCAGTATTTT.